Shown below are 10 T cell receptor beta chains from a single sample sequenced in a study of cytomegalovirus exposure and HLA in healthy donors. The PCR ran on 60 Vbeta and 13 Jbeta primers. Repertoires were generated with immunoSEQ multiplex PCR, while TCRdb's copy carries only in-frame clones and drops some. The sample yields about 160,000 clones, approximately 80% seen once. The sequenced sample was PBMCs. Receptors originate from a man aged 45 to 65 in good health and CMV-seropositive.

The genes are TRBV27 and TRBJ2-1; a possible D gene is TRBD2 (5 bases). Germline CDR1 is MNHEY and CDR2 is SMNVEV (reference sequence). CDR3 length equals 15 residues. The V and J ends lost 8 bases and 6 bases respectively, with 20 bases between them. CDR3: CASGELSFGLNEQFF. The DNA of the CDR3 is TGTGCCAGCGGCGAATTGTCGTTCGGACTCAATGAGCAGTTCTTC.

This clone was seen a handful of times. The chain is built from TRBV28 and TRBJ1-5; TRBD1 matches at 9 bases. In germline, CDR1 is MDHEN, CDR2 SYDVKM. Trimming at V came to 8 bases and at J to 16 bases, leaving 18 bases not matched to a gene. This CDR3 region has 14 residues. CDR3 residues: CASYSRGPDRGVHF. For the CDR3, the DNA is TGTGCCAGCTATTCGAGGGGGCCGGACAGGGGCGTACATTTT.

The rearrangement uses TRBV5-4 and TRBJ2-7; maybe TRBD2 (6 bases). This CDR3 contains 12 residues. V lost 3 bases and J 6 bases, leaving 10 bases between the germline ends. CDR1 and CDR2 from the germline V gene are SGHNT and YYREEE (reference sequence). DNA of the CDR3: TGTGCCAGCAGCTGGGAGGCGGTCGAGCAGTACTTC. Protein product: CASSWEAVEQYF.

The chain links TRBV28 to TRBJ1-5, with D maybe TRBD1 (5 bases). This CDR3 comprises 16 residues. Germline V gives CDR1 MDHEN, CDR2 SYDVKM. Trimming removed 3 bases at V and 1 base at J, with 13 bases between. The CDR3 bases are TGTGCCAGCAGTTTCGCGACGGGGGTGAGCAATCAGCCCCAGCATTTT. It yields the protein CASSFATGVSNQPQHF.

This chain links TRBV7-2 with TRBJ2-3; weak D call: TRBD2 (5 bases). This CDR3 spans 16 amino acids. Trimming stripped 2 bases from V and 0 bases from J, with 12 bases between. CDR1 is SGHTA and CDR2 is FQGNSA in the germline V gene. The CDR3: CASSLRRRPSTDTQYF. CDR3 DNA sequence: TGTGCCAGCAGCTTAAGGAGGCGTCCTAGCACAGATACGCAGTATTTT. The variable domain in full, with the rest retrieved from reference TRBV7-2 and TRBJ2-3, is GAGVSQSPSNKVTEKGKDVELRCDPISGHTALYWYRQSLGQGLEFLIYFQGNSAPDKSGLPSDRFSAERTGGSVSTLTIQRTQQEDSAVYLCASSLRRRPSTDTQYFGPGTRLTVL.

The chain links TRBV5-6 to TRBJ2-3; D not resolved. From germline, CDR1 is SGHDT and CDR2 YYEEEE. V was trimmed by 4 bases and J by 0 bases, leaving 6 bases between them. There are 13 residues in the CDR3. CDR3 loop: CASSVTSTDTQYF. The CDR3 DNA sequence: TGTGCCAGCAGCGTAACTAGCACAGATACGCAGTATTTT.

The chain links TRBV19 to TRBJ1-1; no definite D call. CDR3 size: 13 residues. Germline CDR1 is LNHDA and CDR2 is SQIVND (reference sequence). Between the trimmed V and J ends, which lost 5 bases and 1 base, there was a span of 8 bases. The DNA for the CDR3 is TGTGCCAGTAGTTTTACATGGAACACTGAAGCTTTCTTT. Translation: CASSFTWNTEAFF.

Worth noting for this clone: The identical CDR3 is also encoded by other nucleotide sequences in the sample. The chain carries TRBV18 and TRBJ1-2; 7 bases are a match to TRBD1. CDR3 length: 13 residues. Unmatched junction bases numbered 3, after V lost 6 bases and J lost 2 bases. Germline loops: CDR1 KGHSH, CDR2 LQKENI. CDR3: CASSPGGNYGYTF. CDR3 nucleotides: TGTGCCAGCTCGCCAGGGGGGAACTATGGCTACACCTTC.

CDR3 bases: TGTGCCAGCAGGGCTTCCTACGAGCAGTACTTC. It is translated as CASRASYEQYF. The rearrangement uses TRBV2 and TRBJ2-7; no reliable D call. From germline, CDR1 is SNHLY and CDR2 FYNNEI. The CDR3 is 11 residues long. The V end was cut by 6 bases, the J end by 1 base, with 4 bases between.

The chain has TRBV7-2 and TRBJ2-3, with D tentatively TRBD2 (6 bases). Germline CDR1 reads SGHTA; CDR2 reads FQGNSA. The CDR3 sequence is 16 residues long. Trimming cost V 0 bases and J 0 bases, with 10 bases left between them. CDR3 DNA: TGTGCCAGCAGCTTAGCGGGGGGACGTAGCACAGATACGCAGTATTTT. Its protein product is CASSLAGGRSTDTQYF.